This T cell receptor beta chain was identified during a study of blood T cells in healthy people across ages. This CDR3 is built from 15 residues. In germline, CDR1 is DFQATT, CDR2 SNEGSKA (reference sequence). Remarks on this clonotype: Germline and junction disagree at one end, which may indicate a read error.

With a J-beta primer mix and a sample-barcoded 5' primer, a second PCR ran 7 to 11 cycles. TCRdb fed the 5' RACE reads into MiXCR, producing one record per CDR3 protein. Of about 1.5 million distinct CDR3 sequences listed, 42% are singletons. Sequenced material: blood. The chain links TRBV20-1 to TRBJ2-7; D gene unclear. The receptor's source is a woman aged 18-35 years in good health. CDR3 sequence reads: CSAGEEALPYNEQYF. CDR3 in DNA: TGCAGTGCTGGAGAGGAAGCTTTACCCTACAATGAGCAGTACTTC.